This entry lists 10 T cell receptor beta chains sequenced from one sample in a study of Tregs in tolerant kidney transplant recipients. Some clones are missing from TCRdb's copy, which holds only in-frame ones; the method was immunoSEQ multiplex PCR. In the table there are approximately 15,000 clones, roughly 75% of which are singletons. Sequencing was performed on Tregs from blood, taken before the transplant. Receptors were obtained from a human donor who received a combined kidney and bone marrow transplant.

This clone was picked up one time. V usage is TRBV10-2 and J usage is TRBJ2-7, with 10 bases that match TRBD2. In germline, CDR1 is WSHSY, CDR2 SAAADI. The V gene end was trimmed by 3 bases and the J gene end by 7 bases; junction bases not matched to a gene: 12. This CDR3 has 16 residues. The CDR3 reads CASSETTSGHRGEQYF. Here the CDR3 DNA reads TGCGCCAGCAGTGAAACGACTAGCGGGCATAGGGGAGAGCAGTACTTC.

J is TRBJ2-1 and V is TRBV23-1; TRBD2 matches at 16 bases. TRBV23-1 is designated an ORF whose function remains uncertain. Trimming took 6 bases from V and 7 from J; bases not matched to a gene: 18. The CDR3 has 20 amino acids. The CDR3 bases are TGCGCCAGCAGCTTTGGGACTAGCGGGAGGGAGGGGGGAGCAATAAATGAGCAGTTCTTC. It encodes CASSFGTSGREGGAINEQFF.

Only a few counts were recorded for this clone. The chain combines TRBV4-2 with TRBJ1-3; D call uncertain. The V end was cut by 0 bases, the J end by 2 bases, with 5 bases between. Germline V gene lookup returns CDR1 LGHNA and CDR2 YNFKEQ. The CDR3 consists of 14 residues. The CDR3 nucleotides are TGTGCCAGCAGCCAAGATCGAGCTGGAAACACCATATATTTT. As protein: CASSQDRAGNTIYF.

The chain combines TRBV30 with TRBJ1-2; 8 bases are shared with TRBD1. This CDR3 has 12 amino acids. V dropped 3 bases and J dropped 4; count of bases not matched to a gene: 1. In germline, CDR1 is GTSNPN, CDR2 SVGIG (reference sequence). CDR3 DNA: TGTGCCTGGAGGGGACAGGTCTATGGCTACACCTTC. Its translation: CAWRGQVYGYTF.

The chain carries TRBV18 and TRBJ1-5, with 9 bases matching TRBD1. The CDR3 runs to 15 residues. Per the germline V gene, CDR1 is KGHSH and CDR2 is LQKENI. The V segment lost 5 bases and the J segment 4 bases; nucleotides outside the gene matches: 6. CDR3 sequence reads: CASSADRGGNQPQHF. The CDR3 nucleotides read TGTGCCAGCTCAGCGGACAGGGGTGGGAATCAGCCCCAGCATTTT.

CDR3 protein: CASRPAGVANTEAFF. CDR3 DNA: TGCGCCAGCAGGCCGGCAGGGGTGGCCAACACTGAAGCTTTCTTT. This sequence joins TRBV5-1 and TRBJ1-1, with a tentative D call TRBD1 (6 bases). The CDR3 loop spans 15 amino acids. Germline loops: CDR1 SGHRS, CDR2 YFSETQ. The ends were cut back, 5 bases at V and 2 bases at J, with 16 bases in the middle. The full variable domain, completed using reference TRBV5-1 and TRBJ1-1, is KAGVTQTPRYLIKTRGQQVTLSCSPISGHRSVSWYQQTPGQGLQFLFEYFSETQRNKGNFPGRFSGRQFSNSRSEMNVSTLELGDSALYLCASRPAGVANTEAFFGQGTRLTVV.

There are a few counts of this clone. This chain connects TRBV4-1 to TRBJ1-2; weak D call: TRBD1 (5 bases). Trimming removed 2 bases from V and 7 bases from J, with 14 bases in between. The CDR3 length is 14 residues. Germline CDR1 is MGHRA and CDR2 is YSYEKL. CDR3 in DNA: TGCGCCAGCAGCCAACCCACCGGGCAGGGTGGCTACACCTTC. Its translation: CASSQPTGQGGYTF.

The sample holds one count of this clone. The chain carries TRBV6-1 and TRBJ1-4, with D tentatively TRBD1 (6 bases). Germline CDR1 and CDR2: MNHNS and SASEGT. CDR3 length: 16 amino acids. Trimming removed 4 bases at V and 0 bases at J, with 12 bases between. For the CDR3, the DNA is TGTGCCAGCAGTGCCGCCACAGGGACAACTAATGAAAAACTGTTTTTT. Translated, it gives CASSAATGTTNEKLFF.

The chain combines TRBV28 with TRBJ1-4, with D possibly TRBD1 on 5 matching bases. CDR1 is MDHEN, CDR2 SYDVKM, per germline. The CDR3 has 14 residues. V gave up 3 bases and J gave up 4 bases, with 9 bases separating them. The DNA for the CDR3 is TGTGCCAGCAGTTTTATAGGGGTTAATGAAAAACTGTTTTTT. It is translated as CASSFIGVNEKLFF.

The chain joins TRBV20-1 to TRBJ2-5, with 7 bases that match TRBD1. V shed 3 bases and J 5 bases; nucleotides not matched to a gene: 0. CDR1 is DFQATT and CDR2 is SNEGSKA in the germline V gene (reference sequence). The CDR3 loop spans 11 amino acids. In DNA, the CDR3 is TGCAGTGCTAGGGACAGGGAGACCCAGTACTTC. It yields the protein CSARDRETQYF.